The present T cell receptor beta chain was sequenced within a study of blood T cell repertoires in COVID-19. Study overall: Samples of COVID-19 (acute and convalescent) were obtained from the United States, Italy and Spain. T cells, B-cell-depleted T cells, or PBMCs supplied cDNA or gDNA.

As originally analysed: Reference gene primer amplification gave nucleated cell count estimates. Profiling relied on immunoSEQ multiplex PCR, and the TCRdb table lists in-frame clones only, not all of them. The V and J calls and clone size come from that table; D and trimming were worked out from the DNA. The sample has tens of thousands of clones; approximately 80% are singletons. This clone was seen a handful of times. Trimming removed 7 bases from V and 5 bases from J, with 6 bases in between. Germline loops: CDR1 SGHVS, CDR2 FQNEAQ. This CDR3 contains 11 residues. The receptor was isolated from a man between 65 and 85 years old with acute or convalescent COVID-19. The material sequenced was peripheral blood. The chain uses TRBV7-8 and TRBJ2-1, with TRBD1 as a possible D gene (5 bases). The CDR3: CASKGDNEQFF. In nucleotides, the CDR3 is TGTGCCAGCAAAGGGGACAATGAGCAGTTCTTC.